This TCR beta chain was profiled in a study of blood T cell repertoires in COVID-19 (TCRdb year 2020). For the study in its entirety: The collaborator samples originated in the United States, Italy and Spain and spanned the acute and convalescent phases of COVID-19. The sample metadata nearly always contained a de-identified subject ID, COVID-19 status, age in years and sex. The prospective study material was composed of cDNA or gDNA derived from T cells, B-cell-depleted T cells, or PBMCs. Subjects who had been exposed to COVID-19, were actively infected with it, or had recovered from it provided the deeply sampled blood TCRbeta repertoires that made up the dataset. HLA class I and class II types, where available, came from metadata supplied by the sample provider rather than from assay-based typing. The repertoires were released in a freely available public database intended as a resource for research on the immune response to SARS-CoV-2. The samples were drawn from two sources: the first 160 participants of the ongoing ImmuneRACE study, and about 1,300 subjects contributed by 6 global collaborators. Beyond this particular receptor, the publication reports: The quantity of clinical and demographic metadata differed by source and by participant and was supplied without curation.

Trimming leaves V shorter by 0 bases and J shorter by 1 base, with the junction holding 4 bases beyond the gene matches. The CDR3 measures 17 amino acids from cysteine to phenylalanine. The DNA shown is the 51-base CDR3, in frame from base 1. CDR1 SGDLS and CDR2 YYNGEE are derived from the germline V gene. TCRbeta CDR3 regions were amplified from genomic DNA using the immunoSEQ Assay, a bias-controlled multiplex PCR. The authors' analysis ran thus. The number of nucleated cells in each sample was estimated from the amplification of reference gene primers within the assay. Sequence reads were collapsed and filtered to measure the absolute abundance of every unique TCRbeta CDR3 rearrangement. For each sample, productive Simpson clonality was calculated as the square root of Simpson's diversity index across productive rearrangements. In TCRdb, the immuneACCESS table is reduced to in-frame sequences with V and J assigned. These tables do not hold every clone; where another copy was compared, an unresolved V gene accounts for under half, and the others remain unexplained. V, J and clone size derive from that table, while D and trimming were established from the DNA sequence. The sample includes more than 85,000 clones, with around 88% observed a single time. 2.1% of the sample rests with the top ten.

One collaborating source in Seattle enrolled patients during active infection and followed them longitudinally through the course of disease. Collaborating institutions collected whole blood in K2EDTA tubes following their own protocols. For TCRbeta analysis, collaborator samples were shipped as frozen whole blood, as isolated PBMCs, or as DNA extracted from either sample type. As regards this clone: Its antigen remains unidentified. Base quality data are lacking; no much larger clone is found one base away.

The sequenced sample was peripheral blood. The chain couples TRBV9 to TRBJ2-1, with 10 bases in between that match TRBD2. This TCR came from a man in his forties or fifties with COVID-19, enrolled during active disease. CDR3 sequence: CASSVELAGTSYNEQFF. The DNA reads TGTGCCAGCAGCGTAGAACTAGCGGGGACGTCCTACAATGAGCAGTTCTTC.